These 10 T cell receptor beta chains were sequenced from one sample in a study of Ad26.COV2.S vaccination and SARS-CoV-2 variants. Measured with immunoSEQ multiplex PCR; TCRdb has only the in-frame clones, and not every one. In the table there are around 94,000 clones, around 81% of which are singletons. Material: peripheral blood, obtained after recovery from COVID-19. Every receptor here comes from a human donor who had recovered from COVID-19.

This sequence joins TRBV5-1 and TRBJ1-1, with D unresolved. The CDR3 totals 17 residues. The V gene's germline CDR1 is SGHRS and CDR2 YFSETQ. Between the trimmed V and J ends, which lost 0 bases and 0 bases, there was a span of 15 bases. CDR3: CASSLASGRAMNTEAFF. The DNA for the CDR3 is TGCGCCAGCAGCTTGGCCTCAGGTAGGGCAATGAACACTGAAGCTTTCTTT. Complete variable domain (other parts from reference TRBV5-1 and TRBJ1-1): KAGVTQTPRYLIKTRGQQVTLSCSPISGHRSVSWYQQTPGQGLQFLFEYFSETQRNKGNFPGRFSGRQFSNSRSEMNVSTLELGDSALYLCASSLASGRAMNTEAFFGQGTRLTVV.

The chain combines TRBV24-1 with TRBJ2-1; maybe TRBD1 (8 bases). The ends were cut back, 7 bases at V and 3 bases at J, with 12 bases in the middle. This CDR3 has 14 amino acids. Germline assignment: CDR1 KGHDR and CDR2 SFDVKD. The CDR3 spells CATRTGEGYNEQFF. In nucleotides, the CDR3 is TGTGCCACCAGGACAGGGGAGGGCTACAATGAGCAGTTCTTC.

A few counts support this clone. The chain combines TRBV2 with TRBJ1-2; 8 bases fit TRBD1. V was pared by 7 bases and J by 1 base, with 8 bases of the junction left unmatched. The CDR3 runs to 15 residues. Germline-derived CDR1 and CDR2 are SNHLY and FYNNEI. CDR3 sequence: CASKRGQGGNYGYTF. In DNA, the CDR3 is TGTGCCAGCAAAAGAGGACAGGGCGGTAACTATGGCTACACCTTC.

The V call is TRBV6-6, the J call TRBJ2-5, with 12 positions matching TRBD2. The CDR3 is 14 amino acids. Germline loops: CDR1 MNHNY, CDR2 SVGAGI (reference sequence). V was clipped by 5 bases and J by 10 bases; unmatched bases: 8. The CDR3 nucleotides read TGTGCCAGCAGTCTAGGACTAGCGGGGAGAAGCCAGTACTTC. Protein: CASSLGLAGRSQYF.

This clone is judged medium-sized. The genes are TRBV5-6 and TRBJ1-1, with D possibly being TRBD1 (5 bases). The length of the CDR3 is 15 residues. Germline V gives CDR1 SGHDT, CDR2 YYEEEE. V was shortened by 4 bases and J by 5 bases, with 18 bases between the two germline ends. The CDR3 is CASSPRAGLWTEAFF. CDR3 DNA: TGTGCCAGCAGCCCCAGGGCAGGCCTATGGACTGAAGCTTTCTTT. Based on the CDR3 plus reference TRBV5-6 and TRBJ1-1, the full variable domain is DAGVTQSPTHLIKTRGQQVTLRCSPKSGHDTVSWYQQALGQGPQFIFQYYEEEERQRGNFPDRFSGHQFPNYSSELNVNALLLGDSALYLCASSPRAGLWTEAFFGQGTRLTVV.

As DNA, the CDR3 is TGTGCCTGGACCCCCACAGGGAGCAATCAGCCCCAGCATTTT. Residues: CAWTPTGSNQPQHF. The J gene is TRBJ1-5, the V gene TRBV30, with D maybe TRBD1 (6 bases). V was pared by 4 bases and J by 1 base, with 11 bases between. Germline V gene sequence: CDR1 GTSNPN, CDR2 SVGIG (reference sequence). The CDR3 consists of 14 residues.

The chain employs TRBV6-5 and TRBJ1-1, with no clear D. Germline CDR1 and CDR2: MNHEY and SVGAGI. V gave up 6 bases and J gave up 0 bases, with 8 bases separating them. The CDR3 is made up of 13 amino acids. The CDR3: CASRGYLNTEAFF. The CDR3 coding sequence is TGTGCCAGCAGGGGTTATTTGAACACTGAAGCTTTCTTT.

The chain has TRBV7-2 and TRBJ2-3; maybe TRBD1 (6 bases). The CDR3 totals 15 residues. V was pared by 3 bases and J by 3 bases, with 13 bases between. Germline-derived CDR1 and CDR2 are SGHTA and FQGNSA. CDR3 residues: CASSFTGFGTDTQYF. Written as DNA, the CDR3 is TGTGCCAGCAGCTTTACAGGGTTTGGTACAGATACGCAGTATTTT.

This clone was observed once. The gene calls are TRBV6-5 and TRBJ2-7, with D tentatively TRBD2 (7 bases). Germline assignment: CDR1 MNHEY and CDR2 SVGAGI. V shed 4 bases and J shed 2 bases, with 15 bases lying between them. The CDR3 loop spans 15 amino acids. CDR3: CASSSPGGSAYEQYF. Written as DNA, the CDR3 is TGTGCCAGCAGTTCCCCGGGGGGCTCAGCCTACGAGCAGTACTTC.

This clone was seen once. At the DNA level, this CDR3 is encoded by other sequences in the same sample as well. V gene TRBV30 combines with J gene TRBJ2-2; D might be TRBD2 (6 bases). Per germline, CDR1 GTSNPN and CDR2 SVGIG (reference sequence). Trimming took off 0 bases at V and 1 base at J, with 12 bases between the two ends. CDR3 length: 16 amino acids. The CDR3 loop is CAWSVWRGGNTGELFF. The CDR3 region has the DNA TGTGCCTGGAGTGTATGGCGGGGTGGGAACACCGGGGAGCTGTTTTTT.